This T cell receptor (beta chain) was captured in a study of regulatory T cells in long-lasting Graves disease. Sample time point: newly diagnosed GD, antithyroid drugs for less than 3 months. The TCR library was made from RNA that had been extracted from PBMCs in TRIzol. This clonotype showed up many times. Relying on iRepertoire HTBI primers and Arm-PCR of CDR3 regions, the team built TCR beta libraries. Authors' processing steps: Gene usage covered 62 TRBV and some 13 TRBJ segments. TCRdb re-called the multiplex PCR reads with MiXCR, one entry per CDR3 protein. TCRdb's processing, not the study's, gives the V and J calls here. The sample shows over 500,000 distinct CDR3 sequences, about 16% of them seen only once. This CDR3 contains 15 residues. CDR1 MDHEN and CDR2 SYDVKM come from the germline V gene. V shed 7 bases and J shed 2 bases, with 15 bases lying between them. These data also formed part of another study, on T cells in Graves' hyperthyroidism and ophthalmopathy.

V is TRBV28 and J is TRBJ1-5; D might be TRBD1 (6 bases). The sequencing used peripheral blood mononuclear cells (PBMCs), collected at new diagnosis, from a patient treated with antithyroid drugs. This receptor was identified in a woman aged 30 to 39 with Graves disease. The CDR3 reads CASIVGGEGNQPQHF. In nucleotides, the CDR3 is TGTGCCAGCATAGTCGGGGGCGAGGGCAATCAGCCCCAGCATTTT.